This T cell receptor (beta chain) originates from a study of blood T cell repertoires in COVID-19. Study-level information: PBMCs, B-cell-depleted T cells, or T cells provided the cDNA or gDNA that made up the material.

Germline CDR1 reads SGDLS; CDR2 reads YYNGEE. The ends were cut back, 0 bases at V and 2 bases at J, with 10 bases in the middle. The CDR3 covers 15 residues. Method: immunoSEQ multiplex PCR; TCRdb's copy keeps in-frame clones and lacks some. The sample lists about 140,000 clones, around three quarters occurring once. The rearrangement joins TRBV9 to TRBJ2-3; D may be TRBD2 (5 bases). Sequencing was carried out using peripheral blood. The source of this sequence is a man in his fifties or sixties with acute or convalescent COVID-19. The CDR3 spells CASSVAEGSTDTQYF. In nucleotides, the CDR3 is TGTGCCAGCAGCGTAGCTGAGGGATCCACAGATACGCAGTATTTT.